The rows below give T cell receptor beta chains drawn from one sample of a study of response to subunit inactivated influenza vaccine. TCRdb reanalysed the RT-PCR reads using MiXCR and keeps one entry per CDR3 protein. The sample comprises about 160,000 distinct CDR3 sequences, under 13% of which are singletons, and roughly an eighth rests with the top ten. This specimen was non-naive T cells sorted from PBMCs, taken roughly 6 weeks after vaccination. The receptors shown here come from a man in his forties or fifties who received an inactivated influenza vaccine. Each CDR3 is given with its conserved first and last residue. The D gene is left open where the match is weak. Size is stated for part of the rows, as once, few or many counts, or as a class when the clone is expanded.

D gene: .
clone size: many
V gene: TRBV11-1
J gene: TRBJ2-1
CDR3 protein: CASSLSQGSEQFF
CDR3 DNA: TGTGCCAGCAGCTTATCTCAGGGGAGTGAGCAGTTCTTC

D gene: .
clone size: few
V gene: TRBV7-2
J gene: TRBJ2-5
CDR3 protein: CASSRVGQETQYF
CDR3 DNA: TGTGCCAGCAGCCGAGTTGGCCAAGAGACCCAGTACTTC

D gene: TRBD2
clone size: few
V gene: TRBV11-2
J gene: TRBJ2-1
CDR3 protein: CASSLGRGLAGPQQFF
CDR3 DNA: TGTGCCAGCAGCTTAGGACGTGGACTAGCGGGGCCCCAGCAGTTCTTC

D gene: TRBD1
clone size: many
V gene: TRBV20-1
J gene: TRBJ2-4
CDR3 protein: CSARLLTGGTREAKNIQYF
CDR3 DNA: TGCAGTGCTAGGCTATTGACAGGGGGTACAAGGGAGGCCAAAAACATTCAGTACTTC

D gene: .
clone size: .
V gene: TRBV15
J gene: TRBJ1-6
CDR3 protein: CATSAGLNNSPLHF
CDR3 DNA: TGTGCCACCAGCGCTGGGCTCAATAATTCACCCCTCCACTTT

D gene: TRBD2
clone size: many
V gene: TRBV6-5
J gene: TRBJ2-2
CDR3 protein: CASSYLGSGSGNTGELFF
CDR3 DNA: TGTGCCAGCAGTTACTTGGGTAGCGGGAGTGGGAACACCGGGGAGCTGTTTTTT

D gene: .
clone size: .
V gene: TRBV11-3
J gene: TRBJ2-1
CDR3 protein: CASSSGEYDNEQFF
CDR3 DNA: TGTGCCAGCAGCTCAGGGGAGTATGACAATGAGCAGTTCTTC

D gene: .
clone size: few
V gene: TRBV29-1
J gene: TRBJ2-5
CDR3 protein: CSVGFRETQYF
CDR3 DNA: TGCAGCGTTGGGTTTCGAGAGACCCAGTACTTC

D gene: TRBD1
clone size: many
V gene: TRBV12-3/TRBV12-4
J gene: TRBJ1-5
CDR3 protein: CASTGQGAPNQPQHF
CDR3 DNA: TGTGCCAGCACCGGACAGGGGGCTCCTAATCAGCCCCAGCATTTT

D gene: .
clone size: .
V gene: TRBV5-1
J gene: TRBJ2-7
CDR3 protein: CASSPRVGTYEQYF
CDR3 DNA: TGCGCCAGCAGCCCCAGGGTGGGAACCTACGAGCAGTACTTC

D gene: TRBD1
clone size: many
V gene: TRBV29-1
J gene: TRBJ1-2
CDR3 protein: CSVEEEGTEYGYTF
CDR3 DNA: TGCAGCGTTGAAGAAGAAGGGACAGAGTATGGCTACACCTTC

D gene: .
clone size: many
V gene: TRBV5-1
J gene: TRBJ2-3
CDR3 protein: CASSLGVESTDTQYF
CDR3 DNA: TGCGCCAGCAGCTTGGGAGTAGAGAGCACAGATACGCAGTATTTT

D gene: .
clone size: .
V gene: TRBV18
J gene: TRBJ2-7
CDR3 protein: CASSPGTSNEQYF
CDR3 DNA: TGTGCCAGCTCGCCCGGGACATCGAACGAGCAGTACTTC

D gene: TRBD2
clone size: .
V gene: TRBV6-1
J gene: TRBJ2-7
CDR3 protein: CASSPDTSGILGEQYF
CDR3 DNA: TGTGCCAGCAGCCCCGATACTAGCGGGATCCTCGGCGAGCAGTACTTC

D gene: .
clone size: .
V gene: TRBV5-6
J gene: TRBJ1-6
CDR3 protein: CASSLRLSGSSSNNSPLHF
CDR3 DNA: TGTGCCAGCAGCTTGCGGCTGTCAGGATCAAGTAGCAATAATTCACCCCTCCACTTT

D gene: .
clone size: .
V gene: TRBV7-2
J gene: TRBJ1-1
CDR3 protein: CASSLVSGQGRTEAFF
CDR3 DNA: TGTGCCAGCAGCTTAGTCTCGGGCCAGGGGCGTACTGAAGCTTTCTTT

D gene: .
clone size: .
V gene: TRBV20-1
J gene: TRBJ2-5
CDR3 protein: CSANHGPGAGQETQYF
CDR3 DNA: TGCAGTGCCAACCACGGGCCCGGGGCAGGGCAAGAGACCCAGTACTTC

D gene: .
clone size: few
V gene: TRBV6-5
J gene: TRBJ1-2
CDR3 protein: CASSYSGLTYGYTF
CDR3 DNA: TGTGCCAGCAGTTATTCGGGACTGACCTATGGCTACACCTTC

D gene: TRBD2
clone size: many
V gene: TRBV12-3/TRBV12-4
J gene: TRBJ2-1
CDR3 protein: CASSPAGTSGEQFF
CDR3 DNA: TGTGCCAGCAGTCCCGCCGGGACTAGCGGGGAGCAGTTCTTC

D gene: .
clone size: few
V gene: TRBV5-1
J gene: TRBJ1-2
CDR3 protein: CASSPRGVDGYTF
CDR3 DNA: TGCGCCAGCAGCCCCCGGGGGGTAGATGGCTACACCTTC

D gene: .
clone size: many
V gene: TRBV7-2
J gene: TRBJ2-7
CDR3 protein: CASSLGPAFYEQYF
CDR3 DNA: TGTGCCAGCAGCCTGGGACCAGCCTTCTACGAGCAGTACTTC

D gene: .
clone size: few
V gene: TRBV29-1
J gene: TRBJ2-7
CDR3 protein: CSVGRAGYEQYF
CDR3 DNA: TGCAGCGTTGGCAGGGCTGGCTACGAGCAGTACTTC

D gene: .
clone size: few
V gene: TRBV6-1
J gene: TRBJ2-2
CDR3 protein: CASRPPGKAGELFF
CDR3 DNA: TGTGCCAGCAGACCACCGGGGAAGGCCGGGGAGCTGTTTTTT

D gene: .
clone size: few
V gene: TRBV7-9
J gene: TRBJ1-5
CDR3 protein: CASSSGGGGNQPQHF
CDR3 DNA: TGTGCCAGCAGCTCAGGAGGGGGTGGCAATCAGCCCCAGCATTTT

D gene: .
clone size: .
V gene: TRBV7-2
J gene: TRBJ2-5
CDR3 protein: CASSSLSETQYF
CDR3 DNA: TGTGCCAGCAGCTCCCTAAGTGAGACCCAGTACTTC

D gene: TRBD2
clone size: .
V gene: TRBV5-1
J gene: TRBJ2-5
CDR3 protein: CASRRGLQETQYF
CDR3 DNA: TGCGCCAGCAGACGGGGACTACAAGAGACCCAGTACTTC

D gene: .
clone size: few
V gene: TRBV21-1
J gene: TRBJ2-4
CDR3 protein: CASSKCRALPFVAKNIQYF
CDR3 DNA: TGTGCCAGCAGCAAATGTAGGGCGCTTCCCTTCGTAGCCAAAAACATTCAGTACTTC

D gene: .
clone size: .
V gene: TRBV28
J gene: TRBJ2-7
CDR3 protein: CASSRTGVAYEQYF
CDR3 DNA: TGTGCCAGCAGCCGGACGGGGGTCGCCTACGAGCAGTACTTC

D gene: TRBD1
clone size: few
V gene: TRBV2
J gene: TRBJ2-2
CDR3 protein: CASSVSGQGNRELFF
CDR3 DNA: TGTGCCAGCAGTGTCTCCGGACAGGGCAACCGGGAGCTGTTTTTT

D gene: .
clone size: many
V gene: TRBV7-2
J gene: TRBJ2-5
CDR3 protein: CASSKIYSPDQETQYF
CDR3 DNA: TGTGCCAGCAGCAAAATCTACTCCCCGGACCAAGAGACCCAGTACTTC

D gene: .
clone size: .
V gene: TRBV5-1
J gene: TRBJ1-1
CDR3 protein: CASSLRENTEAFF
CDR3 DNA: TGCGCCAGCAGCTTACGGGAGAACACTGAAGCTTTCTTT

D gene: .
clone size: many
V gene: TRBV6-5
J gene: TRBJ2-1
CDR3 protein: CASSYSWKRDEQFF
CDR3 DNA: TGTGCCAGCAGTTACTCGTGGAAGAGGGATGAGCAGTTCTTC

D gene: .
clone size: many
V gene: TRBV6-1
J gene: TRBJ1-2
CDR3 protein: CASIRDGSSNYGYTF
CDR3 DNA: TGTGCCAGCATACGAGACGGATCCTCTAACTATGGCTACACCTTC

D gene: TRBD1
clone size: few
V gene: TRBV7-8
J gene: TRBJ2-2
CDR3 protein: CASITPGQQNTGELFF
CDR3 DNA: TGTGCCAGCATTACCCCGGGACAGCAAAACACCGGGGAGCTGTTTTTT

D gene: .
clone size: .
V gene: TRBV10-2
J gene: TRBJ1-1
CDR3 protein: CASARDTEAFF
CDR3 DNA: TGCGCCAGCGCAAGGGACACTGAAGCTTTCTTT

D gene: .
clone size: many
V gene: TRBV12-3/TRBV12-4
J gene: TRBJ1-1
CDR3 protein: CASSLHQNTEAFF
CDR3 DNA: TGTGCCAGCAGTTTACACCAGAACACTGAAGCTTTCTTT

D gene: .
clone size: many
V gene: TRBV29-1
J gene: TRBJ2-7
CDR3 protein: CSVGQASSYEQYF
CDR3 DNA: TGCAGCGTCGGTCAGGCTAGCTCCTACGAGCAGTACTTC

D gene: TRBD2
clone size: .
V gene: TRBV6-2/TRBV6-3
J gene: TRBJ2-7
CDR3 protein: CASSPKTSGSSHEQYF
CDR3 DNA: TGTGCCAGCAGTCCCAAGACTAGCGGGAGTTCCCACGAGCAGTACTTC

D gene: TRBD2
clone size: few
V gene: TRBV20-1
J gene: TRBJ2-3
CDR3 protein: CSAPDKRGSTDTQYF
CDR3 DNA: TGCAGTGCTCCTGACAAGCGGGGATCCACAGATACGCAGTATTTT

D gene: .
clone size: few
V gene: TRBV4-3
J gene: TRBJ2-5
CDR3 protein: CASSQDWFSKGTQYF
CDR3 DNA: TGCGCCAGCAGCCAAGATTGGTTCTCGAAAGGGACCCAGTACTTC

D gene: TRBD1
clone size: few
V gene: TRBV20-1
J gene: TRBJ2-7
CDR3 protein: CSALLDRVYEQYF
CDR3 DNA: TGCAGTGCATTATTAGACAGGGTCTACGAGCAGTACTTC

D gene: TRBD2
clone size: .
V gene: TRBV5-1
J gene: TRBJ2-5
CDR3 protein: CASSRLIAGGETQYF
CDR3 DNA: TGCGCCAGCAGCCGTTTGATCGCGGGGGGTGAGACCCAGTACTTC

D gene: TRBD1
clone size: .
V gene: TRBV4-1
J gene: TRBJ1-2
CDR3 protein: CASSQRTGHGYTF
CDR3 DNA: TGCGCCAGCAGCCAACGGACAGGCCATGGCTACACCTTC

D gene: .
clone size: .
V gene: TRBV29-1
J gene: TRBJ2-7
CDR3 protein: CSVEGLGNSYEQYF
CDR3 DNA: TGCAGCGTTGAAGGACTAGGAAACTCCTACGAGCAGTACTTC

D gene: TRBD2
clone size: few
V gene: TRBV28
J gene: TRBJ2-7
CDR3 protein: CATDTGTSSNSYEQYF
CDR3 DNA: TGTGCCACCGATACCGGGACTAGCAGTAACTCCTACGAGCAGTACTTC

D gene: TRBD1
clone size: few
V gene: TRBV3-1
J gene: TRBJ1-2
CDR3 protein: CASSRDRGRYGYTF
CDR3 DNA: TGTGCCAGCAGCCGGGACAGGGGAAGGTATGGCTACACCTTC

D gene: TRBD2
clone size: many
V gene: TRBV9
J gene: TRBJ2-2
CDR3 protein: CASSTSLGLAANTGELFF
CDR3 DNA: TGTGCCAGCAGCACAAGCCTCGGACTAGCGGCTAACACCGGGGAGCTGTTTTTT

D gene: .
clone size: many
V gene: TRBV18
J gene: TRBJ2-7
CDR3 protein: CASSPYRDEQYF
CDR3 DNA: TGTGCCAGCTCCCCGTACCGAGACGAGCAGTACTTC

D gene: .
clone size: few
V gene: TRBV10-3
J gene: TRBJ1-2
CDR3 protein: CAISEVGGNYGYTF
CDR3 DNA: TGTGCCATCAGTGAGGTAGGAGGGAACTATGGCTACACCTTC

D gene: .
clone size: .
V gene: TRBV4-3
J gene: TRBJ2-4
CDR3 protein: CASSPQGAKNIQYF
CDR3 DNA: TGCGCCAGCAGCCCCCAGGGAGCCAAAAACATTCAGTACTTC

D gene: TRBD2
clone size: many
V gene: TRBV5-6
J gene: TRBJ2-5
CDR3 protein: CASSHAGLAEETQYF
CDR3 DNA: TGTGCCAGCAGCCATGCGGGACTAGCGGAAGAGACCCAGTACTTC

D gene: .
clone size: many
V gene: TRBV4-1
J gene: TRBJ1-6
CDR3 protein: CASSQDPDAAGTPLHF
CDR3 DNA: TGCGCCAGCAGCCAAGACCCGGACGCGGCCGGAACACCCCTCCACTTT

D gene: .
clone size: .
V gene: TRBV18
J gene: TRBJ1-2
CDR3 protein: CASSPEARGLHGYTF
CDR3 DNA: TGTGCCAGCTCACCAGAGGCCAGGGGTCTTCATGGCTACACCTTC

D gene: TRBD2
clone size: .
V gene: TRBV7-2
J gene: TRBJ2-3
CDR3 protein: CASSPTSGGAGDTQYF
CDR3 DNA: TGTGCCAGCAGCCCTACTAGCGGGGGGGCCGGGGATACGCAGTATTTT

D gene: .
clone size: many
V gene: TRBV28
J gene: TRBJ1-1
CDR3 protein: CASRPGQREVLVQAFF
CDR3 DNA: TGTGCCAGCAGACCCGGACAGAGAGAGGTTTTGGTACAAGCTTTCTTT